This entry is about one TCR beta chain. Antigen: not known. The CDR3 has 16 amino acids. V shed 7 bases and J shed 7 bases, with 26 bases lying between them. Per germline, CDR1 MNHEY and CDR2 SMNVEV (reference sequence). The data were obtained in a study of cytotoxic CD8 clonotypes in ibrutinib-treated CLL. Study details: In all, more than ten patients were relapsed/refractory, roughly 15 were treatment-naive and roughly 18 were IGHV unmutated. The samples contained about 250,000 productive templates on average. They also contained an average of about 90,000 productive rearrangements.

PBMCs that had been cryopreserved were the source of 1.5 to 2 micrograms of genomic DNA for TCR beta libraries. Study-wide results and caveats: Public clonotypes proved infrequent, and on treatment they shrank or remained steady.

Generated by immunoSEQ multiplex PCR, the TCRdb table keeps only in-frame clones and is missing some. The sample holds 300,000 or so clones, over 55% seen once. The sample was PBMCs, taken after 36 months of ibrutinib treatment. This receptor was taken from a human donor with chronic lymphocytic leukemia. The genes are TRBV27 and TRBJ2-7; the D gene is possibly TRBD1 (6 bases). Here the CDR3 DNA reads TGTGCCAGCATAGAGGTTTGGGGAGACTTGGGGGCGGAGCAGTACTTC. This translates into CASIEVWGDLGAEQYF.